The rows below give T cell receptor beta chains drawn from one sample of a study of blood T cell repertoires in COVID-19. Profiling relied on immunoSEQ multiplex PCR, and the TCRdb table lists in-frame clones only, not all of them. The sample yields 450,000 to 500,000 clones, approximately 85% seen once. Sequenced: peripheral blood. The receptor set was obtained from a human donor in a cohort sampled during active COVID-19. CDR3s include the opening cysteine and the closing phenylalanine or tryptophan. The order of the fields is V gene, D gene, clone size, J gene, CDR3 protein, CDR3 DNA. D genes are given only for firm matches. Not every row has a clone size; where given, it reads once, few, many or a size class.

>TRBV12-3/TRBV12-4|NA|NA|TRBJ1-1
CASSHAGVPFF
TGTGCCAGCAGCCACGCAGGGGTTCCTTTCTTT
>TRBV7-8|TRBD2|NA|TRBJ2-5
CASSLVMGLAEETQYF
TGTGCCAGCAGCTTGGTAATGGGACTAGCGGAAGAGACCCAGTACTTC
>TRBV28|NA|NA|TRBJ1-1
CASSIKNTEAFF
TGTGCCAGCAGCATCAAAAACACTGAAGCTTTCTTT
>TRBV6-5|TRBD2|NA|TRBJ2-7
CASPGRVGYEQYF
TGTGCCAGCCCCGGGAGGGTCGGCTACGAGCAGTACTTC
>TRBV19|NA|few|TRBJ1-5
CASSMSVGSYSNQPQHF
TGTGCCAGTAGTATGTCCGTGGGCAGCTATAGCAATCAGCCCCAGCATTTT
>TRBV6-5|TRBD1|few|TRBJ1-6
CASRQGQSHSPLHF
TGTGCCAGCAGGCAGGGACAGAGTCATTCACCCCTCCACTTT
>TRBV6-5|TRBD2|NA|TRBJ2-7
CASKRGTSNEQYF
TGTGCCAGCAAACGAGGGACTAGCAACGAGCAGTACTTC
>TRBV30|NA|NA|TRBJ2-5
CAWSGGTPRRGRRETQYF
TGTGCCTGGAGTGGCGGGACTCCTAGACGAGGCCGCCGGGAGACCCAGTACTTC
>TRBV11-1|TRBD1|NA|TRBJ2-1
CASSLGGQGNNEQFF
TGTGCCAGCAGCTTAGGGGGACAGGGTAACAATGAGCAGTTCTTC
>TRBV14|NA|NA|TRBJ2-2
CASSLRPGSGTGELFF
TGTGCCAGCAGCCTCCGCCCTGGCAGCGGGACCGGGGAGCTGTTTTTT
>TRBV5-1|TRBD1|NA|TRBJ2-7
CASSPGQGVYEQYF
TGCGCCAGCAGCCCAGGACAGGGGGTCTACGAGCAGTACTTC
>TRBV19|NA|few|TRBJ1-5
CASSIPIGQPQHF
TGTGCCAGTAGTATCCCCATCGGACAACCCCAGCATTTT
>TRBV5-4|TRBD1|few|TRBJ1-2
CASARDLQGNYGYTF
TGTGCCAGTGCCCGAGACCTACAGGGGAACTATGGCTACACCTTC
>TRBV18|NA|NA|TRBJ2-5
CASSPVGHQETQYF
TGTGCCAGCTCACCAGTGGGGCACCAAGAGACCCAGTACTTC
>TRBV19|TRBD2|NA|TRBJ2-2
CASSIGLAGGPNTGELFF
TGTGCCAGTAGTATAGGACTAGCGGGAGGACCGAACACCGGGGAGCTGTTTTTT
>TRBV5-1|NA|NA|TRBJ2-5
CASSFLYQETQYF
TGCGCCAGCAGCTTCCTCTACCAAGAGACCCAGTACTTC
>TRBV7-9|NA|few|TRBJ1-1
CASSLMGVTEAFF
TGTGCCAGCAGCTTAATGGGAGTAACTGAAGCTTTCTTT
>TRBV4-1|TRBD1|NA|TRBJ1-2
CASSQENGRGYGYTF
TGCGCCAGCAGCCAAGAGAATGGCAGGGGGTATGGCTACACCTTC